Shown below are 23 T cell receptor beta chains from a single sample sequenced in a study of read filtering for tumor transcriptome and immune sequencing. Molecular barcoded adaptors covering alpha/delta and beta/gamma chains were used on roughly 400 ng RNA. TCRdb ran MiXCR on the reads and lists one entry per CDR3 protein. Of 100,000 to 150,000 distinct CDR3 sequences listed, 10% to 15% are singletons. The sequenced material came from a population of CD138-negative cells sorted from bone marrow. These receptor sequences come from a donor at least 40 years old with multiple myeloma.

Relative to its sample, this clonotype is medium-sized (0.01 to 0.1%). The chain couples TRBV7-9 to TRBJ2-1; weak D call: TRBD1 (6 bases). CDR1 and CDR2 from the germline V gene are SEHNR and FQNEAQ (reference sequence). The germline V and J ends were trimmed by 3 bases and 10 bases, with 10 bases remaining between them. This CDR3 is built from 12 residues. In DNA form, the CDR3 reads TGTGCCAGCAGCTTTGGGACAATCGAGCAGTTCTTC. Its protein is CASSFGTIEQFF.

J is TRBJ2-1 and V is TRBV4-1; 7 bases fit TRBD2. The length of the CDR3 is 16 residues. J gave up 4 bases and V 0 bases, and 6 bases lay outside the gene matches. The V gene's germline CDR1 is MGHRA and CDR2 YSYEKL. The CDR3 coding sequence is TGCGCCAGCAGCCAAGAGTCGGGGGGATATTACAATGAGCAGTTCTTC. It translates to CASSQESGGYYNEQFF.

This clonotype was seen many times. This chain links TRBV18 with TRBJ2-1, with TRBD1 as a possible D gene (7 bases). The length of the CDR3 is 14 residues. The V gene's germline CDR1 is KGHSH and CDR2 LQKENI. V was trimmed by 4 bases and J by 7 bases, leaving 14 bases between them. CDR3 amino acids: CASSLTPGGNEQFF. Here the CDR3 DNA reads TGTGCCAGCTCACTCACTCCAGGGGGGAATGAGCAGTTCTTC. Full variable domain (rest looked up from reference TRBV18 and TRBJ2-1): NAGVMQNPRHLVRRRGQEARLRCSPMKGHSHVYWYRQLPEEGLKFMVYLQKENIIDESGMPKERFSAEFPKEGPSILRIQQVVRGDSAAYFCASSLTPGGNEQFFGPGTRLTVL.

CDR3 loop: CASSYVDYEQYF. The CDR3 coding sequence is TGTGCCAGCAGTTACGTCGACTACGAGCAGTACTTC. The chain employs TRBV6-6 and TRBJ2-7; no definite D call. The V and J ends lost 2 bases and 3 bases respectively, with 5 bases between them. The CDR3 runs 12 residues. Germline V CDR1 and CDR2: MNHNY, SVGAGI (reference sequence).

This clonotype turned up a few times. This rearrangement joins TRBV13 to TRBJ2-7; 11 nucleotides align to TRBD1. Losses at the gene ends were 4 bases for V and 3 bases for J; bases not matched to a gene: 14. This CDR3 region has 18 residues. Germline CDR1 and CDR2: PRHDT and FYEKMQ (reference sequence). CDR3 DNA: TGTGCCAGCAGCTCAACAATCCCTGGGACAGGGGGAGGCTACGAGCAGTACTTC. Its protein product is CASSSTIPGTGGGYEQYF.

In its sample, this clonotype was seen many times. The chain recombines TRBV29-1 with TRBJ2-7, with TRBD2 as a possible D gene (5 bases). V was clipped by 3 bases and J by 4 bases, with 13 bases between them. The CDR3 is made up of 13 amino acids. Germline CDR1 SQVTM, CDR2 ANQGSEA. CDR3 sequence: CSVEGNTGYEQYF. CDR3 DNA sequence: TGCAGCGTTGAGGGGAATACGGGGTACGAGCAGTACTTC.

This clonotype was picked up a small number of times. The DNA for the CDR3 is TGTGCCAGCAGTTTTTTACAGTTCACAGATACGCAGTATTTT. This sequence encodes CASSFLQFTDTQYF. The J gene is TRBJ2-3, the V gene TRBV2; D is ambiguous. V lost 5 bases, J lost 2 bases, and 11 bases lay in between. CDR1 and CDR2 from the germline V gene are SNHLY and FYNNEI. There are 14 residues in the CDR3. The variable domain in full, completed from reference TRBV2 and TRBJ2-3, reads EPEVTQTPSHQVTQMGQEVILRCVPISNHLYFYWYRQILGQKVEFLVSFYNNEISEKSEIFDDQFSVERPDGSNFTLKIRSTKLEDSAMYFCASSFLQFTDTQYFGPGTRLTVL.

This clonotype was counted ten times or more. CDR3 protein: CASSLGLAGGSYNEQFF. As DNA, the CDR3 is TGTGCCAGCAGCTTAGGACTAGCGGGGGGCTCCTACAATGAGCAGTTCTTC. The chain recombines TRBV11-1 with TRBJ2-1; 13 bases fit TRBD2. Trimming cost V 1 base and J 0 bases; bases outside gene matches: 0. The CDR3 runs 17 residues. Per the germline V gene, CDR1 is SGHAT and CDR2 is FQDESV (reference sequence).

This clonotype was observed at least ten times. This chain uses TRBV6-1 with TRBJ1-1, with TRBD1 as a possible D gene (5 bases). The CDR3 has 15 residues. Germline CDR1 reads MNHNS; CDR2 reads SASEGT. Trimming pared 4 bases from V and 0 bases from J, leaving 12 bases between. The CDR3 DNA reads TGTGCCAGCAGTGGGAGGACAACTTTGAACACTGAAGCTTTCTTT. Its protein is CASSGRTTLNTEAFF.

This clonotype was counted at least ten times. The genes are TRBV6-5 and TRBJ1-6; TRBD1 is a possible D gene (5 bases). This CDR3 spans 15 amino acids. Germline V gene sequence: CDR1 MNHEY, CDR2 SVGAGI. The V end was cut by 0 bases, the J end by 13 bases, with 16 bases between. CDR3 DNA sequence: TGTGCCAGCAGTTACTCAATTCGGGACGTTCAGCCCCTCCACTTT. This translates into CASSYSIRDVQPLHF.

On this clonotype itself: Just one base apart from a much larger clone, this may be a read error. This rearrangement joins TRBV29-1 to TRBJ2-5, with D tentatively TRBD2 (6 bases). The CDR3 loop spans 14 amino acids. Germline V gives CDR1 SQVTM, CDR2 ANQGSEA. In nucleotides, the CDR3 is TGCAGCGTCATTGTGGTGGTGGGAGGAGAGGCCCAGTACTTC. Its translation: CSVIVVVGGEAQYF.

This clonotype was counted many times. V is TRBV5-1 and J is TRBJ1-2, with 9 bases aligning to TRBD1. Looked up from germline, CDR1 is SGHRS and CDR2 is YFSETQ. The length of the CDR3 is 13 residues. The V gene end was trimmed by 4 bases and the J gene end by 4 bases; junction bases not matched to a gene: 2. CDR3 nucleotides: TGCGCCAGCAGCCCGACAGGGGGCTATGGCTACACCTTC. Protein sequence: CASSPTGGYGYTF.

This clonotype was seen a handful of times. A much larger clone is a single base away; this may be a read error. The chain links TRBV20-1 to TRBJ2-1; weak D call: TRBD1 (5 bases). This CDR3 is built from 12 residues. Germline CDR1 and CDR2: DFQATT and SNEGSKA (reference sequence). V was shortened by 5 bases and J by 3 bases, with 8 bases between the two germline ends. The CDR3 loop is CSAYRIYNEQFF. Written as DNA, the CDR3 is TGCAGTGCTTACAGGATCTACAATGAGCAGTTCTTC.

The chain is built from TRBV23-1 and TRBJ2-7; TRBD2 might be the D (5 bases). TRBV23-1 is flagged as an ORF with uncertain function. The CDR3 is 12 residues long. V lost 6 bases and J 3 bases, leaving 9 bases between the germline ends. The CDR3 sequence is CASRRAVYEQYF. For the CDR3, the DNA is TGCGCCAGCAGGCGGGCAGTCTACGAGCAGTACTTC.

This clonotype was found many times. An end of the junction does not agree with germline; a read error may underlie this. The CDR3 nucleotides are TGTGCCAGCAGCGCTCGGATTTTT. This codes for CASSARIF. The V and J genes are TRBV7-3 and TRBJ2-3, with D unclear. Germline V gene sequence: CDR1 SGHTA, CDR2 FQGTGA. The CDR3 has 8 residues.

Many counts were recorded for this clonotype. This sequence joins TRBV7-2 and TRBJ2-3; no clear D gene. With 3 bases removed from V and 5 bases from J, the gap between germline ends came to 9 bases. This CDR3 region has 13 residues. Germline assignment: CDR1 SGHTA and CDR2 FQGNSA. CDR3 sequence reads: CASSLSQGDTQYF. DNA for the CDR3: TGTGCCAGCAGCTTGTCACAAGGAGATACGCAGTATTTT.

The sample holds many counts of this clonotype. The chain combines TRBV29-1 with TRBJ2-7, with D perhaps TRBD2 (5 bases). Looked up from germline, CDR1 is SQVTM and CDR2 is ANQGSEA. The length of the CDR3 is 13 residues. Trimming pared 6 bases from V and 0 bases from J, leaving 12 bases between. For the CDR3, the DNA is TGCAGCGTGAGCGGAAGGAGCTCCTACGAGCAGTACTTC. Residues: CSVSGRSSYEQYF.

This clonotype was counted ten times or more. The chain has TRBV15 and TRBJ1-1, with D perhaps TRBD1 (5 bases). This CDR3 comprises 16 residues. V was pared by 3 bases and J by 0 bases, with 14 bases between. CDR1 LNHNV and CDR2 YYDKDF come from the germline V gene (reference sequence). For the CDR3, the DNA is TGTGCCACCAGCAGTGGGGACGGTGAACTGAACACTGAAGCTTTCTTT. Its translation is CATSSGDGELNTEAFF.

Ten or more counts support this clonotype. This chain connects TRBV19 to TRBJ1-1, with TRBD1 as a possible D gene (5 bases). CDR3 length: 14 amino acids. V was cut by 5 bases and J by 8 bases, with 18 bases left in between. Per germline, CDR1 LNHDA and CDR2 SQIVND (reference sequence). The CDR3 nucleotides read TGTGCCAGTAGTCCAGAGCTCCCCGGACAAGAAGCTTTCTTT. Encoded protein: CASSPELPGQEAFF.

This clonotype has ten or more counts. This chain connects TRBV5-4 to TRBJ2-7; tentatively, D is TRBD1 or TRBD2 (7 bases each). Germline CDR1 reads SGHNT; CDR2 reads YYREEE (reference sequence). There are 14 residues in the CDR3. The V end lost 1 base, the J end lost 2 bases, and 10 bases lay between the germline ends. DNA of the CDR3: TGTGCCAGCAGCTTGCAGGGGGGGACCTACGAGCAGTACTTC. Translation gives CASSLQGGTYEQYF.

To note about this clonotype: A much larger clonotype is one base distant, so this may be a read error. The gene calls are TRBV6-1 and TRBJ2-7; possibly TRBD2 for D (5 bases). CDR1 is MNHNS, CDR2 SASEGT, per germline. The CDR3 sequence is 15 residues long. Trimming took 3 bases from V and 2 from J, leaving 14 bases between them. CDR3 sequence: CASSDASLEAYEQYF. The CDR3 region has the DNA TGTGCCAGCAGTGATGCAAGCTTGGAGGCCTACGAGCAGTACTTC.

On this clonotype: Just one base apart from a much larger clone, this may be a read error. The rearrangement uses TRBV7-8 and TRBJ1-4; no reliable D call. Germline V gives CDR1 SGHVS, CDR2 FQNEAQ. The CDR3 extends over 15 amino acids. Trimming cost V 0 bases and J 3 bases, with 8 bases left between them. CDR3 DNA: TGTGCCAGCAGCTTAGCGGGTGGGGCTAATGAAAAACTGTTTTTT. Translation gives CASSLAGGANEKLFF.

This clonotype came up many times. The chain links TRBV4-2 to TRBJ2-1; 7 bases line up with TRBD2. Germline V lookup: CDR1 LGHNA, CDR2 YNFKEQ. This CDR3 has 16 amino acids. With V trimmed by 0 bases and J by 5 bases, 7 bases remained unmatched. Here the CDR3 reads CASSQDYQRENNEQFF. The CDR3 coding sequence is TGTGCCAGCAGCCAAGATTACCAGCGGGAAAACAATGAGCAGTTCTTC.